The clone carrying this T cell receptor (beta chain) was observed a handful of times. This sample was included in a study of identical twins. TCRdb called the 5' RACE reads again in MiXCR, with one record for every CDR3 protein. The sample includes 500,000 to 600,000 distinct CDR3 sequences, 20% to 25% seen only once; the top ten take roughly 0.9%. The V gene end was trimmed by 9 bases and the J gene end by 12 bases; junction bases not matched to a gene: 15. The length of the CDR3 is 14 residues. A further study also used this sample, focusing on T cells expressing NK-cell markers. According to that study: The leading position in the CD3+CD56-NKG2C+ fraction of a handful of donors also went to these clonotypes.

The V and J genes are TRBV12-3 or TRBV12-4 and TRBJ2-1; 9 bases fit TRBD2. The specimen sequenced was CD4+ T cells sorted from blood. This TCR was sampled from a young woman in good health. CDR3 loop: CASFGLAGTRAQFF. In DNA form, the CDR3 reads TGTGCCAGTTTCGGGCTAGCGGGAACAAGGGCGCAGTTCTTC.